One and the same sample provided the 29 T cell receptor beta chains below, sequenced in a study of blood T cells in healthy people across ages. Using a J-beta primer mix together with a sample-barcoded 5' primer, a second PCR was run for roughly 7 to 11 cycles. TCRdb independently ran MiXCR on the 5' RACE reads; one entry per CDR3 protein. Of around 1,500,000 distinct CDR3 sequences in the sample, under 30% were seen once. The sample comprised blood. Receptor source: a woman aged 25 to 39 in good health.

This clonotype was counted many times. The genes are TRBV29-1 and TRBJ2-7, with D perhaps matching TRBD1 or TRBD2 (5 bases each). This CDR3 has 15 amino acids. CDR1 SQVTM and CDR2 ANQGSEA come from the germline V gene. Trimming pared 8 bases from V and 0 bases from J, leaving 20 bases between. CDR3 in DNA: TGCAGCCTACCCCAGGGACCTCTGAACTCCTACGAGCAGTACTTC. This sequence encodes CSLPQGPLNSYEQYF.

This clonotype was recorded at least ten times. The chain is built from TRBV9 and TRBJ2-1; D gene uncertain. V was shortened by 0 bases and J by 10 bases, with 14 bases between the two germline ends. Germline values: CDR1 SGDLS, CDR2 YYNGEE. There are 14 residues in the CDR3. The CDR3 DNA reads TGTGCCAGCAGCGTAGTCCCGAAGGACGGCGAGCAGTTCTTC. Its protein product is CASSVVPKDGEQFF.

The table lists this clonotype with many counts. The V gene is TRBV5-6, the J gene TRBJ2-7, with TRBD2 matching over 13 bases. The CDR3 loop spans 15 amino acids. V was pared by 2 bases and J by 7 bases, with 6 bases of the junction left unmatched. CDR1 and CDR2 (germline): SGHDT, YYEEEE. CDR3 bases: TGTGCCAGCAGCTTCGGGACTAGCGGGACGGGTGAGCAGTACTTC. Its translation is CASSFGTSGTGEQYF.

The rearrangement joins TRBV28 to TRBJ2-7, with D perhaps given as TRBD1 or TRBD2 (5 bases each). The germline V gene encodes CDR1 MDHEN and CDR2 SYDVKM. The V gene lost 2 bases and the J gene lost 5 bases, with 13 bases spanning the gap. This CDR3 region has 14 residues. Written as DNA, the CDR3 is TGTGCCAGCAGTTTAACGGGACGGATCCACGAGCAGTACTTC. It encodes CASSLTGRIHEQYF.

The chain joins TRBV6-5 to TRBJ2-2; D may be TRBD2 (6 bases). Germline V gives CDR1 MNHEY, CDR2 SVGAGI. There are 14 residues in the CDR3. V shed 10 bases and J shed 0 bases, with 12 bases lying between them. As DNA, the CDR3 is TGTGCCATCGGGAGTTCGGCGAACACCGGGGAGCTGTTTTTT. Protein product: CAIGSSANTGELFF.

This sequence joins TRBV20-1 and TRBJ1-1, with 7 bases matching TRBD1. Germline CDR1 is DFQATT and CDR2 is SNEGSKA (reference sequence). The CDR3 totals 13 residues. Germline trimming cut 6 bases from V and 3 bases from J; bases unmatched to any gene: 7. This CDR3 is CSAVGQADTEAFF. The DNA for the CDR3 is TGCAGTGCGGTCGGACAGGCCGACACTGAAGCTTTCTTT.

Only a few counts were recorded for this clonotype. This sequence joins TRBV28 and TRBJ2-1; 9 nucleotides match TRBD1. CDR1 and CDR2 from the germline V gene are MDHEN and SYDVKM. The CDR3 is made up of 16 amino acids. Trimming at V came to 3 bases and at J to 6 bases, leaving 9 bases not matched to a gene. The CDR3 nucleotides read TGTGCCAGCAGTTTCCCCAAGGGGACAGGGCGCAATGAGCAGTTCTTC. This encodes CASSFPKGTGRNEQFF.

The chain joins TRBV6-5 to TRBJ2-5, with 7 bases fitting TRBD2. J lost 13 bases, V lost 5 bases, and 10 bases had no gene match. CDR3 length equals 12 residues. In germline, CDR1 is MNHEY, CDR2 SVGAGI. This CDR3 reads CASSPRGGPWYF. Here the CDR3 DNA reads TGTGCCAGCAGTCCCCGCGGGGGACCTTGGTACTTC.

This clonotype came up a few times. The gene calls are TRBV28 and TRBJ2-1; 12 bases agree with TRBD1. V lost 7 bases, J lost 0 bases, and 13 bases stayed unmatched. Germline CDR1 is MDHEN and CDR2 is SYDVKM. This CDR3 has 19 residues. The CDR3 bases are TGTGCCAGCACGGGACAGGGGGCCCCTCCGAGTCGCTCCTACAATGAGCAGTTCTTC. Its translation is CASTGQGAPPSRSYNEQFF.

This clonotype occurred a few times. J is TRBJ1-1 and V is TRBV29-1; D is perhaps TRBD1 (6 bases). Germline assignment: CDR1 SQVTM and CDR2 ANQGSEA. CDR3 length: 13 residues. With 4 bases removed from V and 5 bases from J, the gap between germline ends came to 14 bases. In DNA form, the CDR3 reads TGCAGCGTTGCGGGACACGTGGGGACTGAAGCTTTCTTT. It codes for CSVAGHVGTEAFF. Full variable domain (missing parts from reference TRBV29-1 and TRBJ1-1): SAVISQKPSRDICQRGTSLTIQCQVDSQVTMMFWYRQQPGQSLTLIATANQGSEATYESGFVIDKFPISRPNLTFSTLTVSNMSPEDSSIYLCSVAGHVGTEAFFGQGTRLTVV.

V usage is TRBV30 and J usage is TRBJ1-4; possible D gene TRBD1, 6 bases. V gave up 0 bases and J gave up 8 bases, with 10 bases separating them. This CDR3 contains 13 residues. Germline loops: CDR1 GTSNPN, CDR2 SVGIG (reference sequence). The CDR3: CAWSVQGSEKLFF. Here the CDR3 DNA reads TGTGCCTGGAGTGTACAGGGTTCGGAAAAACTGTTTTTT. The full variable domain, completed using reference TRBV30 and TRBJ1-4, is SQTIHQWPATLVQPVGSPLSLECTVEGTSNPNLYWYRQAAGRGLQLLFYSVGIGQISSEVPQNLSASRPQDRQFILSSKKLLLSDSGFYLCAWSVQGSEKLFFGSGTQLSVL.

The chain employs TRBV12-3 or TRBV12-4 and TRBJ2-7; no clear D. The CDR3 has 12 amino acids. V was clipped by 0 bases and J by 6 bases, with 6 bases between them. CDR3 residues: CASSLAWAEQYF. The CDR3 region has the DNA TGTGCCAGCAGTTTAGCGTGGGCCGAGCAGTACTTC.

On this clonotype itself: A read error may explain this, as a much larger clone is one base away. The rearrangement joins TRBV7-2 to TRBJ2-3; 10 nucleotides agree with TRBD2. Trimming at V came to 7 bases and at J to 0 bases, leaving 13 bases not matched to a gene. The CDR3 spans 18 residues. The V gene's germline CDR1 is SGHTA and CDR2 FQGNSA. CDR3 sequence reads: CASNLYPPTSGSTDTQYF. The CDR3 nucleotides read TGTGCCAGCAACTTGTATCCCCCGACTAGCGGGAGCACAGATACGCAGTATTTT.

This clonotype appeared a few times. The chain carries TRBV7-2 and TRBJ2-3; D is uncertain. V was cut by 5 bases and J by 4 bases, with 10 bases left in between. The germline V gene encodes CDR1 SGHTA and CDR2 FQGNSA. This CDR3 spans 13 amino acids. The CDR3 is CASSRSTPDTQYF. The CDR3 DNA follows: TGTGCCAGCAGCCGGTCTACTCCAGATACGCAGTATTTT.

The sample holds many counts of this clonotype. The gene calls are TRBV20-1 and TRBJ2-5; TRBD2 matches at 8 bases. V lost 0 bases and J lost 4; bases outside the gene matches: 7. The CDR3 totals 15 residues. CDR1 and CDR2 from the germline V gene are DFQATT and SNEGSKA (reference sequence). CDR3 residues: CSARDLSGRLETQYF. CDR3 in DNA: TGCAGTGCTAGAGATCTGAGCGGGAGACTAGAGACCCAGTACTTC.

This clonotype came up a few times. This rearrangement joins TRBV10-3 to TRBJ2-3; 8 nucleotides align to TRBD2. CDR3 length: 15 residues. J lost 6 bases, V lost 7 bases, and 12 bases had no gene match. The germline gives CDR1 ENHRY, CDR2 SYGVKD. In DNA form, the CDR3 reads TGTGCCATCAAGGGGGAGAGCGGGAGAATTGATACGCAGTATTTT. Protein: CAIKGESGRIDTQYF.

This clonotype was seen at least ten times. The V gene is TRBV6-6, the J gene TRBJ1-4, with no clear D. This CDR3 region has 11 residues. V was clipped by 6 bases and J by 8 bases, with 7 bases between them. In germline, CDR1 is MNHNY, CDR2 SVGAGI (reference sequence). The CDR3 sequence is CASRGGEKLFF. CDR3 in DNA: TGTGCCAGCAGGGGAGGGGAAAAACTGTTTTTT.

This clonotype occurred a few times. The CDR3 nucleotides are TGCAGTGCTAGATCCCGGGGGGGGGTAAGAAGTGAGCAGTTCTTC. This gives the protein CSARSRGGVRSEQFF. The rearrangement links TRBV20-1 to TRBJ2-1; 8 bases line up with TRBD2. Trimming took 2 bases from V and 9 from J; bases not matched to a gene: 12. The CDR3 contains 15 residues. Per the germline V gene, CDR1 is DFQATT and CDR2 is SNEGSKA (reference sequence).

Points on this clonotype: The junction departs from the called germline gene at one end, perhaps through a read error. The chain joins TRBV4-2 to TRBJ2-5, with D maybe TRBD2 (7 bases). There are 17 residues in the CDR3. Per the germline V gene, CDR1 is LGHNA and CDR2 is YNFKEQ. The DNA for the CDR3 is TGTGCCTGCAGCCAAGGTGTAGGGGGGGCTAACCAAGAGACCCAGTACTTC. Translation gives CACSQGVGGANQETQYF.

The chain recombines TRBV7-9 with TRBJ1-3, with D tentatively TRBD1 (5 bases). This CDR3 has 13 amino acids. The germline V gene has CDR1 SEHNR and CDR2 FQNEAQ (reference sequence). Trimming cost V 5 bases and J 4 bases, with 9 bases left between them. In nucleotides, the CDR3 is TGTGCCAGCAGCCAGGGTCAGGGAAACACCATATATTTT. Its protein is CASSQGQGNTIYF.

The rearrangement links TRBV20-1 to TRBJ2-6, with a tentative D call TRBD2 (7 bases). The CDR3 has 16 amino acids. CDR1 is DFQATT and CDR2 is SNEGSKA in the germline V gene (reference sequence). Trimming shortened V by 1 base and J by 1 base, and 11 bases separated the two germline ends. CDR3 bases: TGCAGTGCTAGAGTCGGGGGGCTGTCTGGGGCCAACGTCCTGACTTTC. This codes for CSARVGGLSGANVLTF.

This clonotype was detected ten times or more. V usage is TRBV20-1 and J usage is TRBJ2-5; D might be TRBD1 (6 bases). CDR3 length equals 13 residues. Per the germline V gene, CDR1 is DFQATT and CDR2 is SNEGSKA (reference sequence). Between the trimmed V and J ends, which lost 1 base and 5 bases, there was a span of 11 bases. CDR3 coding DNA: TGCAGTGCTAGAGTCCCAGGGGAGGAGACCCAGTACTTC. Its protein is CSARVPGEETQYF.

This clonotype was found a few times. The CDR3 spells CATSRDSGTYEQYF. CDR3 bases: TGTGCCACCAGCAGAGACAGCGGAACCTACGAGCAGTACTTC. The chain couples TRBV15 to TRBJ2-7; TRBD2 is a possible D gene (5 bases). The CDR3 is 14 residues long. The germline gives CDR1 LNHNV, CDR2 YYDKDF (reference sequence). V was clipped by 0 bases and J by 2 bases, with 8 bases between them.

This clonotype was observed a few times. The chain recombines TRBV24-1 with TRBJ2-7; no clear D. CDR1 is KGHDR and CDR2 is SFDVKD in the germline V gene. The CDR3 runs 10 residues. V was pared by 9 bases and J by 9 bases, with 11 bases between. CDR3 residues: CATRARVQYF. In DNA, the CDR3 is TGTGCCACCCGGGCCCGGGTGCAGTACTTC.

This clonotype has only a few counts. This chain connects TRBV3-1 to TRBJ1-6; 8 bases agree with TRBD1. The length of the CDR3 is 14 residues. Germline assignment: CDR1 LGHDT and CDR2 YNNKEL (reference sequence). Trimming cost V 6 bases and J 10 bases; bases outside gene matches: 8. The DNA of the CDR3 is TGTGCCAGCAGTTTGGGACAGGAATACTCACCCCTCCACTTT. Translated, it gives CASSLGQEYSPLHF.

The chain is built from TRBV11-3 and TRBJ2-1; maybe TRBD1 (5 bases). CDR1 and CDR2 from the germline V gene are SGHNT and YENEEA. V lost 0 bases and J lost 6, with 6 bases in between. The CDR3 extends over 13 amino acids. The CDR3 region is CASSLETANEQFF. The CDR3 nucleotides are TGTGCCAGCAGCTTAGAGACAGCCAATGAGCAGTTCTTC.

Points on this clonotype: A read error may produce the germline difference seen at one junction end. The gene calls are TRBV7-9 and TRBJ2-7, with D tentatively TRBD2 (6 bases). This CDR3 region has 13 residues. Germline CDR1 and CDR2: SEHNR and FQNEAQ (reference sequence). In DNA form, the CDR3 reads TGTGCCAACAGCGCGGGGACCTCCTACGAGCAGTACTTC. Amino acid sequence: CANSAGTSYEQYF.

This clonotype occurred a few times. The V call is TRBV6-1, the J call TRBJ2-3; TRBD2 agrees at 7 bases. This CDR3 has 14 residues. V shed 6 bases and J 3 bases; nucleotides not matched to a gene: 6. Looked up from germline, CDR1 is MNHNS and CDR2 is SASEGT. The CDR3 protein is CASRGDYQTDTQYF. CDR3 DNA: TGTGCCAGCAGGGGGGACTACCAAACAGATACGCAGTATTTT.

The V call is TRBV7-2, the J call TRBJ2-3; D is unclear. Germline CDR1 and CDR2: SGHTA and FQGNSA. The CDR3 is made up of 15 amino acids. V lost 1 base and J lost 0, with 8 bases in between. The CDR3 DNA sequence: TGTGCCAGCAGCTTAGAGTTAAGGAGCACAGATACGCAGTATTTT. It encodes CASSLELRSTDTQYF. The full variable domain, rest sourced from reference TRBV7-2 and TRBJ2-3, is GAGVSQSPSNKVTEKGKDVELRCDPISGHTALYWYRQSLGQGLEFLIYFQGNSAPDKSGLPSDRFSAERTGGSVSTLTIQRTQQEDSAVYLCASSLELRSTDTQYFGPGTRLTVL.